Below are 3 T cell receptor beta chains sequenced from a single sample in a study of CD8 T cells in ankylosing spondylitis. TCRdb re-analysed the 5' RACE reads in MiXCR, keeping a single row per CDR3 protein. The sample contains 200,000 to 300,000 distinct CDR3 sequences, around 7.8% of which appear only once. Sequencing was done on a sample of blood, either unsorted or a sorted T cell fraction (not recorded which). The receptors stem from a male donor with ankylosing spondylitis or in good health (not recorded which).

There are many counts of this clonotype. This chain connects TRBV27 to TRBJ2-3; 11 positions agree with TRBD2. The V gene end was trimmed by 3 bases and the J gene end by 4 bases; junction bases not matched to a gene: 6. This CDR3 is 16 amino acids long. Germline assignment: CDR1 MNHEY and CDR2 SMNVEV (reference sequence). The CDR3 sequence: CASSLGLAGGADTQYF. DNA of the CDR3: TGTGCCAGCAGTTTGGGGCTAGCGGGAGGAGCAGATACGCAGTATTTT.

This clonotype was observed at least ten times. The genes are TRBV5-1 and TRBJ2-1; D not certain. In germline, CDR1 is SGHRS, CDR2 YFSETQ. This CDR3 comprises 14 residues. Trimming cost V 0 bases and J 4 bases, with 8 bases left between them. CDR3 bases: TGCGCCAGCAGCTTGGCGGACCCGTACAATGAGCAGTTCTTC. Its translation: CASSLADPYNEQFF.

This clonotype was seen at least ten times. V and J are TRBV2 and TRBJ2-4, with D perhaps matching TRBD2 (5 bases). The CDR3 is 16 residues long. Trimming left V 4 bases short and J 4 bases short, with 17 bases between. Germline V gives CDR1 SNHLY, CDR2 FYNNEI. CDR3 DNA: TGTGCCAGCAGTGGGTCCCGGAGCGGAGCAAAAAACATTCAGTACTTC. Translated, it gives CASSGSRSGAKNIQYF.